This is a list of T cell receptor beta chains from one sample in a study of T cell responses to AZD1222 COVID-19 vaccine. Repertoires were generated with immunoSEQ multiplex PCR, while TCRdb's copy carries only in-frame clones and drops some. The table has 130,000 to 150,000 clones, about 91% seen once. Here the sequenced sample was peripheral blood, taken on day 0 of AZD1222 vaccination. All receptors come from an adult in good health. CDR3s include the opening cysteine and the closing phenylalanine or tryptophan. D genes are given only for firm matches. Not every row has a clone size; where given, it reads once, few, many or a size class.

D: -; size: -; J: TRBJ1-5; V: TRBV6-5; DNA: TGTGCCAGCAGTTACAGCGTAAGAAGCAATCAGCCCCAGCATTTT; CDR3: CASSYSVRSNQPQHF
D: -; size: -; J: TRBJ1-1; V: TRBV15; DNA: TGTGCCACCAGCAGGGGGCCCATGAACACTGAAGCTTTCTTT; CDR3: CATSRGPMNTEAFF
D: -; size: -; J: TRBJ2-1; V: TRBV25-1; DNA: TGTGCCAGCAGTGATGGCACCTTCGGTGGTCAGTCCTACAATGAGCAGTTCTTC; CDR3: CASSDGTFGGQSYNEQFF
D: -; size: -; J: TRBJ1-2; V: TRBV6-5; DNA: TGTGCCAGCAGTTACTCTGTGGGGGTTGGCGGCTACACCTTC; CDR3: CASSYSVGVGGYTF
D: -; size: -; J: TRBJ1-5; V: TRBV28; DNA: TGTGCCTCCGTTGAAAGCAATCAGCCCCAGCATTTT; CDR3: CASVESNQPQHF
D: -; size: -; J: TRBJ2-1; V: TRBV7-2; DNA: TGTGCCAGCAGCGGTCGAGGGTCCCACCACAATGAGCAGTTCTTC; CDR3: CASSGRGSHHNEQFF
D: -; size: -; J: TRBJ2-1; V: TRBV2; DNA: TGTGCCAGCAGTGAAGCTCGGGCGGGTGAGCAGTTCTTC; CDR3: CASSEARAGEQFF
D: -; size: once; J: TRBJ2-1; V: TRBV5-1; DNA: TGCGCCAGCAGCTTGGACGGGCTGGAAAATGAGCAGTTCTTC; CDR3: CASSLDGLENEQFF
D: -; size: -; J: TRBJ1-1; V: TRBV5-6; DNA: TGTGCCAGCAGTTTTGGGGTGTCTAGGGAGAAGGCTTTCTTT; CDR3: CASSFGVSREKAFF
D: -; size: -; J: TRBJ1-1; V: TRBV19; DNA: TGTGCCAGTATTTCCAGGGGAGGGAACACTGAAGCTTTCTTT; CDR3: CASISRGGNTEAFF
D: TRBD2; size: -; J: TRBJ2-5; V: TRBV19; DNA: TGTGCCAGGGCGGGGAATAGCGGGGGCCAAGAGACCCAGTACTTC; CDR3: CARAGNSGGQETQYF
D: -; size: few; J: TRBJ1-1; V: TRBV2; DNA: TGTGCCAGCAGGGGGTCTGCCTCACGAGCTTTCTTT; CDR3: CASRGSASRAFF
D: TRBD2; size: -; J: TRBJ2-3; V: TRBV7-2; DNA: TGTGCCAGCAGCCCCGGGACTACCTCCACAGATACGCAGTATTTT; CDR3: CASSPGTTSTDTQYF
D: TRBD1; size: -; J: TRBJ1-4; V: TRBV25-1; DNA: TGTGCCAGTACCGGGACAGTTAATGAAAAACTGTTTTTT; CDR3: CASTGTVNEKLFF
D: -; size: -; J: TRBJ1-1; V: TRBV2; DNA: TGTGCCAGCAGGGGAGGCAGTATGAACACTGAAGCTTTCTTT; CDR3: CASRGGSMNTEAFF
D: -; size: -; J: TRBJ1-5; V: TRBV18; DNA: TGTGCCAGCTCACCACCGGAGCGAGCAGGGCTGAATCAGCCCCAGCATTTT; CDR3: CASSPPERAGLNQPQHF
D: TRBD1; size: -; J: TRBJ1-2; V: TRBV2; DNA: TGTGCCAGCAGTGGGGAGGGGGCTGGCTACACCTTC; CDR3: CASSGEGAGYTF
D: -; size: -; J: TRBJ2-7; V: TRBV3-1/TRBV3-2; DNA: TGTGCCAGCAGCCATCGCGGCGAGCAGTACTTC; CDR3: CASSHRGEQYF
D: -; size: -; J: TRBJ1-1; V: TRBV25-1; DNA: TGTGCCAGTCGGACCCTAATGAACACTGAAGCTTTCTTT; CDR3: CASRTLMNTEAFF
D: TRBD2; size: -; J: TRBJ2-1; V: TRBV27; DNA: TGTGCCAGCAGTTTATCCCGGGGGGGGCTACACAATGAGCAGTTCTTC; CDR3: CASSLSRGGLHNEQFF
D: -; size: once; J: TRBJ1-1; V: TRBV5-6; DNA: TGTGCCAGCAGCTTTGGAGGAGGGCTGATTGAAGCTTTCTTT; CDR3: CASSFGGGLIEAFF
D: -; size: -; J: TRBJ2-3; V: TRBV7-2; DNA: TGTGCCAGCAGCTATCCCCCTGGGGGGGGGCCCACAGATACGCAGTATTTT; CDR3: CASSYPPGGGPTDTQYF
D: -; size: -; J: TRBJ1-5; V: TRBV4-2; DNA: TGTGCCAGCAGCCAAGAGGTCGGCAGGGGTCTCCTGAGCAATCAGCCCCAGCATTTT; CDR3: CASSQEVGRGLLSNQPQHF
D: TRBD1; size: once; J: TRBJ2-5; V: TRBV7-2; DNA: TGTGCCAGCAGCTTAGGGGGGACAGTCCGGCGTGAGACCCAGTACTTC; CDR3: CASSLGGTVRRETQYF
D: TRBD1; size: -; J: TRBJ1-1; V: TRBV7-6; DNA: TGTGCCAGCAGCCTGACAGGGAAAACTGAAGCTTTCTTT; CDR3: CASSLTGKTEAFF
D: TRBD1; size: -; J: TRBJ1-2; V: TRBV19; DNA: TGTGCCAGTACATATCCGGGACAGACTTATGGCTACACCTTC; CDR3: CASTYPGQTYGYTF
D: TRBD1; size: -; J: TRBJ1-3; V: TRBV10-1; DNA: TGCGCCAGCAGTGACCTACAACAGGGGGTGAGCTCTGGAAACACCATATATTTT; CDR3: CASSDLQQGVSSGNTIYF
D: -; size: -; J: TRBJ1-5; V: TRBV19; DNA: TGTGCCAGTTCCGATACCAGAGGTCAGCCCCAGCATTTT; CDR3: CASSDTRGQPQHF
D: -; size: -; J: TRBJ1-1; V: TRBV7-3; DNA: TGTGCCAGCAGCTTAACGGGGGTTACAGCAAACACTGAAGCTTTCTTT; CDR3: CASSLTGVTANTEAFF
D: TRBD1; size: -; J: TRBJ1-4; V: TRBV6-5; DNA: TGTGCCAGCGAGGGGGCTATTAATGAAAAACTGTTTTTT; CDR3: CASEGAINEKLFF
D: -; size: once; J: TRBJ1-2; V: TRBV2; DNA: TGTGCCAGGCTTGGGGATTCGCGTGGCTACACCTTC; CDR3: CARLGDSRGYTF
D: -; size: -; J: TRBJ2-3; V: TRBV6-4; DNA: TGTGCCAGCAGTGACGGGGCGGGCGGCACAGATACGCAGTATTTT; CDR3: CASSDGAGGTDTQYF
D: -; size: -; J: TRBJ1-2; V: TRBV3-1/TRBV3-2; DNA: TGTGCCAGCAGCCAAGAACAGGGCAGGGAGCTCCGAGGGAATGGCTACACCTTC; CDR3: CASSQEQGRELRGNGYTF
D: TRBD2; size: -; J: TRBJ2-3; V: TRBV9; DNA: TGTGCCAGCAGCGTAGCTAGCAGTAGCGGGGGGGCAGGGGATACGCAGTATTTT; CDR3: CASSVASSSGGAGDTQYF